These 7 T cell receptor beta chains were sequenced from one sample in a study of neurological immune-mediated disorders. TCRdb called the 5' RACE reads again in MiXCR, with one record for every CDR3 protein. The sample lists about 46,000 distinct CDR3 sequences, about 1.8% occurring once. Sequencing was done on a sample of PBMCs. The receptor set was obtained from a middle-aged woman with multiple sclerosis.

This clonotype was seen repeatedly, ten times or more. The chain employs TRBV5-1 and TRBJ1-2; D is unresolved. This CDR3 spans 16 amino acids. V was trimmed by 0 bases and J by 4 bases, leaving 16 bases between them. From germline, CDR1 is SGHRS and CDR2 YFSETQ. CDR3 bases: TGCGCCAGCAGCTTGGATGCGGGGATGGCACTCTATGGCTACACCTTC. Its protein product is CASSLDAGMALYGYTF.

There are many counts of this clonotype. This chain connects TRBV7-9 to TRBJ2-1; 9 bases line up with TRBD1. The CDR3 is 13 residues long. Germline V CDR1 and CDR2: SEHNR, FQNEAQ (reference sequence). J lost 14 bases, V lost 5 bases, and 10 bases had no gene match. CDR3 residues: CASSPPGGTGKFF. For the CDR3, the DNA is TGTGCCAGCAGCCCCCCAGGCGGGACAGGGAAGTTCTTC.

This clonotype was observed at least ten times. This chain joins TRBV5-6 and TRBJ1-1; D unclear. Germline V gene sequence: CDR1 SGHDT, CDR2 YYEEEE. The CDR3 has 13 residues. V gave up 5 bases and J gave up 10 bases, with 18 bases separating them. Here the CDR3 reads CASSWPQMEGAFF. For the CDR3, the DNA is TGTGCCAGCAGTTGGCCGCAAATGGAGGGAGCTTTCTTT.

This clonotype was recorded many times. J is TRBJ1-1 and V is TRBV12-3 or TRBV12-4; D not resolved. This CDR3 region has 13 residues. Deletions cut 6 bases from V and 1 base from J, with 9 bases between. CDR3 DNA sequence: TGTGCCAGCAGAAAACGAGAGAACACTGAAGCTTTCTTT. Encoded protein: CASRKRENTEAFF.

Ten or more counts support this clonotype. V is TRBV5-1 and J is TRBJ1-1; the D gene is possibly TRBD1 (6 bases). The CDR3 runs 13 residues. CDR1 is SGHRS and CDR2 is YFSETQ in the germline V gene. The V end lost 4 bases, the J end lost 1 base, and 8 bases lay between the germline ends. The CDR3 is CASSIQGNTEAFF. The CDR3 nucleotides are TGCGCCAGCAGCATACAGGGGAACACTGAAGCTTTCTTT.

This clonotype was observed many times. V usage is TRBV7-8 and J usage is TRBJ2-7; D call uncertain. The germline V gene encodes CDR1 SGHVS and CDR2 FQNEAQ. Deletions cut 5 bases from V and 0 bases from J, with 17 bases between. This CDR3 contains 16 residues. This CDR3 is CASSLLLDLRSYEQYF. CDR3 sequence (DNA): TGTGCCAGCAGCCTCCTCCTTGACCTACGCTCCTACGAGCAGTACTTC.

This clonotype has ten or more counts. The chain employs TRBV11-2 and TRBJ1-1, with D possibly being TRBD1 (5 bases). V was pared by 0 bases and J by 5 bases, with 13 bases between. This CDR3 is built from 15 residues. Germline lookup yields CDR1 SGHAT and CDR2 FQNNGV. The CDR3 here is CASSLDPFGGTEAFF. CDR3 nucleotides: TGTGCCAGCAGCTTAGATCCCTTTGGGGGGACTGAAGCTTTCTTT.